This entry lists 12 T cell receptor beta chains sequenced from one sample in a study of CD8 T cells in ankylosing spondylitis. MiXCR was run by TCRdb on the 5' RACE reads, yielding one entry per CDR3 protein. The sample shows 200,000 to 250,000 distinct CDR3 sequences, about 11% of them seen only once. Sequenced: blood, either unsorted or a sorted T cell fraction (not recorded which). The receptors here all came from a male donor with ankylosing spondylitis or in good health (not recorded which).

This clonotype has a count of ten or more. The chain couples TRBV5-1 to TRBJ2-5, with TRBD2 identical over 12 bases. This CDR3 contains 15 residues. Germline V lookup: CDR1 SGHRS, CDR2 YFSETQ. Trimming at V came to 4 bases and at J to 3 bases, leaving 4 bases not matched to a gene. DNA of the CDR3: TGCGCCAGCAGCCTCCCTAGCGGGGGGGAAGAGACCCAGTACTTC. Its protein product is CASSLPSGGEETQYF.

This clonotype was counted at least ten times. The chain links TRBV6-5 to TRBJ2-7; TRBD2 might be the D (6 bases). Per germline, CDR1 MNHEY and CDR2 SVGAGI. This CDR3 has 14 residues. V lost 0 bases, J lost 5 bases, and 11 bases lay in between. CDR3 coding DNA: TGTGCCAGCAGTTACTCTGGGCAGCGGGACGAGCAGTACTTC. Its protein product is CASSYSGQRDEQYF.

V gene TRBV5-1 combines with J gene TRBJ2-2; D remains ambiguous. Germline loops: CDR1 SGHRS, CDR2 YFSETQ. The CDR3 runs 14 residues. V was clipped by 3 bases and J by 3 bases, with 9 bases between them. CDR3 residues: CASSYTSDTGELFF. The CDR3 DNA is TGCGCCAGCAGCTATACTTCGGACACCGGGGAGCTGTTTTTT. Together with reference TRBV5-1 and TRBJ2-2, the CDR3 gives the full variable domain: KAGVTQTPRYLIKTRGQQVTLSCSPISGHRSVSWYQQTPGQGLQFLFEYFSETQRNKGNFPGRFSGRQFSNSRSEMNVSTLELGDSALYLCASSYTSDTGELFFGEGSRLTVL.

The rearrangement joins TRBV20-1 to TRBJ1-5; 7 bases align to TRBD1. The ends lost 5 bases at V and 0 bases at J; junction bases unmatched: 10. The CDR3 extends over 16 amino acids. CDR1 and CDR2 (germline): DFQATT, SNEGSKA (reference sequence). The CDR3 spells CSAGTASPYSNQPQHF. CDR3 bases: TGCAGTGCTGGGACAGCCAGTCCCTATAGCAATCAGCCCCAGCATTTT.

In its sample, this clonotype was seen a few times. The genes are TRBV5-1 and TRBJ2-1; 10 positions match TRBD2. Germline CDR1 and CDR2: SGHRS and YFSETQ. The trim removed 0 bases at V and 4 bases at J, leaving 4 bases unmatched. This CDR3 region has 16 residues. CDR3 sequence reads: CASSLDSGGTYNEQFF. The CDR3 DNA reads TGCGCCAGCAGCTTGGATAGCGGGGGGACTTACAATGAGCAGTTCTTC.

V and J are TRBV20-1 and TRBJ2-7, with TRBD1 as a possible D gene (6 bases). V was clipped by 1 base and J by 3 bases, with 16 bases between them. The CDR3 totals 15 residues. Looked up from germline, CDR1 is DFQATT and CDR2 is SNEGSKA (reference sequence). CDR3 sequence: CSARGLVGGDYEQYF. CDR3 in DNA: TGCAGTGCTAGAGGTTTAGTAGGGGGTGACTACGAGCAGTACTTC.

This clonotype appeared a few times. V gene TRBV7-2 combines with J gene TRBJ2-7, with D maybe TRBD2 (5 bases). V dropped 6 bases and J dropped 2 bases, with 11 bases sitting between them. The V gene's germline CDR1 is SGHTA and CDR2 FQGNSA. CDR3 size: 13 residues. The CDR3 sequence is CASRMTITYEQYF. CDR3 nucleotide sequence: TGTGCCAGCAGGATGACTATAACCTACGAGCAGTACTTC.

The V gene is TRBV6-1, the J gene TRBJ2-3, with TRBD2 matching over 13 bases. Germline V lookup: CDR1 MNHNS, CDR2 SASEGT. V trimming: 6 bases; J trimming: 4 bases; junction bases outside the gene matches: 13. The CDR3 has 18 amino acids. This chain's CDR3 is CASSSLAGGPSSADTQYF. The CDR3 DNA reads as TGTGCCAGCAGCTCACTAGCGGGAGGGCCGAGCTCGGCAGATACGCAGTATTTT.

This clonotype was seen a few times. This CDR3 is CASSLVHKDRGMAKNIQYF. The CDR3 nucleotides read TGTGCCAGCAGCTTGGTCCACAAAGACAGGGGGATGGCCAAAAACATTCAGTACTTC. The J gene is TRBJ2-4, the V gene TRBV7-8; 9 positions match TRBD1. Trimming took 3 bases from V and 1 from J; bases not matched to a gene: 13. The CDR3 loop spans 19 amino acids. Germline V gives CDR1 SGHVS, CDR2 FQNEAQ.

This clonotype appeared many times. The V gene is TRBV12-3 or TRBV12-4, the J gene TRBJ1-3; D perhaps matches TRBD1 (6 bases). Between the trimmed V and J ends, which lost 6 bases and 5 bases, there was a span of 20 bases. This CDR3 is 16 amino acids long. The CDR3, as DNA: TGTGCCAGCAGCCCAGGGGCCCGGGACGGGCGAAACACCATATATTTT. Protein sequence: CASSPGARDGRNTIYF.

A few counts support this clonotype. The chain joins TRBV14 to TRBJ2-3; D gene uncertain. The V gene lost 0 bases and the J gene lost 3 bases, with 10 bases spanning the gap. This CDR3 has 15 residues. Germline CDR1 SGHDN, CDR2 FVKESK. CDR3 sequence reads: CASSQEVQATDTQYF. The CDR3 DNA reads TGTGCCAGCAGCCAAGAGGTCCAGGCGACAGATACGCAGTATTTT.

This clonotype occurred many times. CDR3 DNA: TGTGCCAGCAGCGCATCCGGGACGACGGTTACTGAAGCTTTCTTT. This sequence encodes CASSASGTTVTEAFF. The rearrangement links TRBV9 to TRBJ1-1; D possibly corresponds to TRBD1 (5 bases). The length of the CDR3 is 15 residues. The V gene lost 3 bases and the J gene lost 5 bases, with 17 bases spanning the gap. Per the germline V gene, CDR1 is SGDLS and CDR2 is YYNGEE.